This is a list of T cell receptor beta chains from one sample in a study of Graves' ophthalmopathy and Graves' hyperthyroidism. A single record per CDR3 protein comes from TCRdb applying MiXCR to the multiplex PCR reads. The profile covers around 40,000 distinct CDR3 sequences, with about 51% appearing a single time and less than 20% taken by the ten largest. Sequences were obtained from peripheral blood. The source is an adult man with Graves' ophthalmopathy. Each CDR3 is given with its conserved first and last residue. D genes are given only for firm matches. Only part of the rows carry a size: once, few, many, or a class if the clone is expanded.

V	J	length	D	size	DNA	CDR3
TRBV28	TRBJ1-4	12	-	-	TGTGCCAGCATTCCGGGGGGGCAAAAACTGTTTTTT	CASIPGGQKLFF
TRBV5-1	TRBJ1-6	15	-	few	TGCGCCAGCAGCATACTCGGACAGAAGGGATCACCCCTCCACTTT	CASSILGQKGSPLHF
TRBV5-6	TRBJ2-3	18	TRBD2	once	TGTGCCAGCAGCTTCCGGCCCACTAGCGGGGGGGCAGAGGATACGCAGTATTTT	CASSFRPTSGGAEDTQYF
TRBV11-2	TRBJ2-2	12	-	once	TGTGCCAGCAGCTCGGGATGGGGGGAGCTGTTTTTT	CASSSGWGELFF
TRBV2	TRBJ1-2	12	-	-	TGTGCCAGCAGTGAACAGGGGTATGGCTACACCTTC	CASSEQGYGYTF
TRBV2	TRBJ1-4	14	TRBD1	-	TGTGCCAGCAAGGGACAGGGGACGAGTGAAAAACTGTTTTTT	CASKGQGTSEKLFF
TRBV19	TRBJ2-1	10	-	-	TGTGCCAGTAGTTCCAGCGAGCAGTTCTTC	CASSSSEQFF
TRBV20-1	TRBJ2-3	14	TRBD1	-	TGCAGTGCTGATCGGACAGGGAGCACAGATACGCAGTATTTT	CSADRTGSTDTQYF
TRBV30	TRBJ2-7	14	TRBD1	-	TGTGCCCGGAGACGACAGGGGTCCTACTACGAGCAGTACTTC	CARRRQGSYYEQYF
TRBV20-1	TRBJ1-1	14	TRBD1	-	TGCAGTGCTCTGGGACAGGGGGCGCGAACTGAAGCTTTCTTT	CSALGQGARTEAFF
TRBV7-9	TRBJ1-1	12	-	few	TGTGCCAGCAGTCCGATGGGGTTTGAAGCTTTCTTT	CASSPMGFEAFF
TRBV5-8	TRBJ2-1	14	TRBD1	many	TGTGCCAGCAGCTTGGACAGGGGGGTAGTTGAGCAGTTCTTC	CASSLDRGVVEQFF
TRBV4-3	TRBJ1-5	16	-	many	TGCGCCAGCAGCCAAGATGTGTGGGTTAGCAATCAGCCCCAGCATTTT	CASSQDVWVSNQPQHF
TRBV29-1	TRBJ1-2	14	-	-	TGCAGCGTTGCGATCCTGACAGGATATCAGGGCTACACCTTC	CSVAILTGYQGYTF
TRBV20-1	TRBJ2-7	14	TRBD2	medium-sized	TGCAGTGCTAGTCCCAGCGGGAGGAACTACGAGCAGTACTTC	CSASPSGRNYEQYF
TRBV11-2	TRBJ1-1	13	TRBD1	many	TGTGCCAGCAGTGGGACAGGGTACACTGAAGCTTTCTTT	CASSGTGYTEAFF
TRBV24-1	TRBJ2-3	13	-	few	TGTGCCACCAGTCCCTCTAGCACAGATACGCAGTATTTT	CATSPSSTDTQYF
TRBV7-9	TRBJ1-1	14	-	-	TGTGCCAGCAGCTTATTGGCAGGGGACACTGAAGCTTTCTTT	CASSLLAGDTEAFF
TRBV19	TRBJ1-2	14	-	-	TGTGCCAGTAGTCGAACAGGATCGTATTATGGCTACACCTTC	CASSRTGSYYGYTF
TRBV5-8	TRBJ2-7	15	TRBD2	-	TGTGCCAGCAGCATGCGACTAGCGGGAGTCGACGAGCAGTACTTC	CASSMRLAGVDEQYF
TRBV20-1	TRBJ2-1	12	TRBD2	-	TGCAGTGCTTTACTAGCGGGAGCGAAGCAGTTCTTC	CSALLAGAKQFF
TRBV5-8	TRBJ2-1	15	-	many	TGTGCCAGCAGATCCGGACCGGACTCCTACAATGAGCAGTTCTTC	CASRSGPDSYNEQFF